This is a list of T cell receptor beta chains from one sample in a study of cytomegalovirus exposure and HLA in healthy donors. The protocol was immunoSEQ multiplex PCR, while the TCRdb copy is restricted to in-frame clones and leaves out a portion. The sample shows 150,000 to 200,000 clones, 80% to 85% of them seen only once. Sequencing input: PBMCs. Receptor source: a woman aged 30 to 39 in good health and CMV-seronegative. CDR3s include the opening cysteine and the closing phenylalanine or tryptophan. The D gene is left open where the match is weak. Expanded clones get a size class; other rows say once, few or many, or leave the size out.

NA TRBJ1-1 TRBV6-5 NA CASSYSGGPTEAFF TGTGCCAGCAGTTACTCGGGCGGGCCCACTGAAGCTTTCTTT
NA TRBJ2-4 TRBV5-4 TRBD1 CASSLQGIQNIQYF TGTGCCAGCAGTTTACAGGGGATCCAAAACATTCAGTACTTC
NA TRBJ1-1 TRBV11-2 TRBD1 CASSFSGQGETEAFF TGTGCCAGCAGCTTTTCGGGACAGGGTGAGACTGAAGCTTTCTTT
once TRBJ1-2 TRBV6-1 NA CASSPDRASLSGYTF TGTGCCAGCAGCCCGGACAGAGCCTCACTCTCGGGCTACACCTTC
few TRBJ1-1 TRBV4-3 TRBD1 CASSQEALGQALEAFF TGCGCCAGCAGCCAAGAGGCCCTAGGACAGGCCCTTGAAGCTTTCTTT
NA TRBJ2-2 TRBV10-1 NA CASSPTGSTGELFF TGCGCCAGCAGTCCCACAGGGTCCACCGGGGAGCTGTTTTTT
once TRBJ2-1 TRBV7-6 TRBD1 CASSWGQGYGQFF TGTGCCAGCAGTTGGGGACAGGGGTATGGGCAGTTCTTC
NA TRBJ2-1 TRBV28 TRBD1 CASSFDRASSYNEQFF TGTGCCAGCAGCTTCGACAGGGCTAGCTCCTACAATGAGCAGTTCTTC
NA TRBJ2-3 TRBV5-6 TRBD1 CASSSRGWGTDTQYF TGTGCCAGCAGCTCCAGGGGGTGGGGCACAGATACGCAGTATTTT
once TRBJ1-2 TRBV9 NA CASSTAFNYGYTF TGTGCCAGCAGCACAGCTTTTAACTATGGCTACACCTTC
few TRBJ2-3 TRBV29-1 TRBD2 CSGGTSGSTDTQYF TGCAGCGGTGGGACTAGCGGGAGTACAGATACGCAGTATTTT
NA TRBJ2-5 TRBV5-1 NA CASSLVPGETQYF TGCGCCAGCAGCTTGGTTCCCGGAGAGACCCAGTACTTC
few TRBJ2-1 TRBV5-8 TRBD2 CASSLGRVAGGLNEQFF TGTGCCAGCAGCTTGGGCCGGGTAGCGGGAGGTCTCAATGAGCAGTTCTTC
once TRBJ1-2 TRBV27 TRBD1 CASSLEHRGNYGYTF TGTGCCAGCAGTTTAGAACACAGGGGGAACTATGGCTACACCTTC
NA TRBJ1-6 TRBV28 TRBD1 CASRLEGAGNSPLHF TGTGCCAGCAGATTGGAGGGGGCAGGTAATTCACCCCTCCACTTT
NA TRBJ2-1 TRBV4-3 NA CASSQELSGFHEQFF TGCGCCAGCAGCCAAGAACTATCTGGGTTCCATGAGCAGTTCTTC
NA TRBJ1-4 TRBV18 NA CASSPAGGVEKLFF TGTGCCAGCTCACCAGCGGGAGGGGTCGAAAAACTGTTTTTT
NA TRBJ2-1 TRBV5-1 TRBD2 CASTKDTSGGARSYNEQFF TGCGCCAGCACCAAAGATACTAGCGGGGGGGCTAGGTCCTACAATGAGCAGTTCTTC
NA TRBJ2-5 TRBV25-1 TRBD2 CASSERGVLQETQYF TGTGCCAGCAGTGAACGGGGGGTTTTACAAGAGACCCAGTACTTC
NA TRBJ1-5 TRBV5-6 NA CASSSGTLLNQPQHF TGTGCCAGCAGTTCCGGGACACTATTGAATCAGCCCCAGCATTTT
NA TRBJ1-4 TRBV7-9 TRBD1 CSSSLATGANEKLFF TGTTCCAGCAGCTTGGCGACAGGGGCTAATGAAAAACTGTTTTTT
NA TRBJ2-7 TRBV4-3 TRBD2 CASSQAGGVSYEQYF TGCGCCAGCAGCCAAGCGGGAGGAGTCTCCTACGAGCAGTACTTC
once TRBJ2-1 TRBV5-4 TRBD2 CASSTTGTSNEQFF TGTGCCAGCAGCACTACCGGGACTAGCAATGAGCAGTTCTTC
NA TRBJ2-7 TRBV7-2 TRBD2 CASSFSASGPYEQYF TGTGCCAGCAGCTTTTCCGCTAGCGGCCCCTACGAGCAGTACTTC
NA TRBJ1-2 TRBV7-2 NA CASSHKGGQPYGYTF TGTGCCAGCAGCCACAAGGGAGGACAACCCTATGGCTACACCTTC
NA TRBJ1-2 TRBV7-9 TRBD1 CASSLGVDRIWLGYTF TGTGCCAGCAGCTTAGGGGTGGACAGGATCTGGCTTGGCTACACCTTC
NA TRBJ2-4 TRBV11-2 NA CASSSIRGAKNIQYF TGTGCCAGCAGCTCTATTCGGGGGGCCAAAAACATTCAGTACTTC
NA TRBJ1-3 TRBV28 NA CASSFQDRYTIYF TGTGCCAGCAGTTTCCAGGACAGATACACCATATATTTT
NA TRBJ2-5 TRBV29-1 TRBD1 CSGWDRGDEKTQYF TGCAGCGGATGGGACAGGGGGGACGAAAAGACCCAGTACTTC